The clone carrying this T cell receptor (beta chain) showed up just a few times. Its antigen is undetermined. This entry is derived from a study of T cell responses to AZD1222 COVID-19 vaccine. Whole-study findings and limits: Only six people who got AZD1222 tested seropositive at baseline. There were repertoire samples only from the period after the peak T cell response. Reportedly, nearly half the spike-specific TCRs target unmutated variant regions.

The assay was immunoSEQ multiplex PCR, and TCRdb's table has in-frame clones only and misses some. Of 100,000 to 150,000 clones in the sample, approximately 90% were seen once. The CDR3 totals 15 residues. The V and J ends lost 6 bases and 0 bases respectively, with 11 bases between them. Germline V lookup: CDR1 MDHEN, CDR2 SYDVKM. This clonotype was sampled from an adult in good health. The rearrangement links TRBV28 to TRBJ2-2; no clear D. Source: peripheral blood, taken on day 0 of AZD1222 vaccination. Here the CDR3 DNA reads TGTGCCAGCAGACCGAGTAGAGCGAACACCGGGGAGCTGTTTTTT. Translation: CASRPSRANTGELFF.